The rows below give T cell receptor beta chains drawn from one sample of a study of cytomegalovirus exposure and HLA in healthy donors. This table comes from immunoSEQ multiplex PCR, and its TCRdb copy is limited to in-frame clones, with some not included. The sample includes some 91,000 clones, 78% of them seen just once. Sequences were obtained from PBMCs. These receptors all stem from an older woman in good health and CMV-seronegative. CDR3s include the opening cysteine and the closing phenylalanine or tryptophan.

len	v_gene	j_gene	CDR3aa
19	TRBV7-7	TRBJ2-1	CASSLEKSPGGRTYNEQFF
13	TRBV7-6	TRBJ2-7	CASSLEGAGEQYF
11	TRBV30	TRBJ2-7	CALGVGTAQDF
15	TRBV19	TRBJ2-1	CASSILAGTYNEQFF
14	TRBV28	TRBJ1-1	CASNDGGMNTEAFF
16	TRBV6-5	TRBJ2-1	CASSYFLTGRYNEQFF
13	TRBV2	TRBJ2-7	CASGGLAPHEQYF
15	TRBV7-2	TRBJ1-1	CASSLPRGFGTEAFF
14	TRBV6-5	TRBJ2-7	CASRGQDRSYEQYF
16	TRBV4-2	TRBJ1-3	CASSQEGRPSGNTIYF
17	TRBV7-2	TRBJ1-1	CASSLGSNILFITEAFF
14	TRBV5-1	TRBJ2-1	CASSLEGAYNEQFF
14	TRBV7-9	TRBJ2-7	CASSFGGAGGEQYF
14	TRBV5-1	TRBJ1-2	CASSLSDRGDGYTF
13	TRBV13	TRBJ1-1	CASTPPRDTEAFF
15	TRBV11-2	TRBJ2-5	CASSLDPDIQETQYF
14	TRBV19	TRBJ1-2	CASSLYRNAYGYTF
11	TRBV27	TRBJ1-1	CASMRGFEAFF
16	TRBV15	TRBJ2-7	CATSRDSGQATYEQYF
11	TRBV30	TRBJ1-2	CAWTGIYGYTF
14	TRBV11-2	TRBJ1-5	CASSFGRSNQPQHF
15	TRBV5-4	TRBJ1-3	CASSLGAGPGNTIYF
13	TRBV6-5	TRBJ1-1	CASARGMNTEAFF
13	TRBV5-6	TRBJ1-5	CASSRVGNQPQHF
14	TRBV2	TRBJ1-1	CASSDRQANTEAFF
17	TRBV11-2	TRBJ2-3	CASSLFGQDRGRDTQYF
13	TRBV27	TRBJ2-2	CGVAGGYGGELFF
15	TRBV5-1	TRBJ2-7	CASSLDLRQGSEQYF
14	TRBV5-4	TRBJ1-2	CASSLGGGNYGYTF
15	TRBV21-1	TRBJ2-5	CASSKDGQSMETQYF
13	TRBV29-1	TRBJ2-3	CSVAGGVTDTQYF
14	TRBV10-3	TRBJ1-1	CAISGDNRGTEAFF
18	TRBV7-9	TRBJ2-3	CASSPIPYSGYSTDTQYF
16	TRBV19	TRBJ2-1	CASSPRGLARRNEQFF
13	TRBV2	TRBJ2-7	CASRPLAGGQQYF
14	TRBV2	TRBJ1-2	CASRGDRGTYGYTF
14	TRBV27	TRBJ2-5	CASSYSIGGETQYF
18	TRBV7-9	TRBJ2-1	CASSLPANRDLSVDEQFF
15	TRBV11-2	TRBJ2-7	CASSSPREALYEQYF
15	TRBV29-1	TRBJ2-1	CSVGTSGMEYNEQFF
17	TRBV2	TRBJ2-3	CASSEGGTGRGTDTQYF
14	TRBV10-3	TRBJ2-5	CAISDAALQETQYF
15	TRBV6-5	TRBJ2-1	CASSTPRGPMNEQFF
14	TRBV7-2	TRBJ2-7	CASSSTSGSYEQYF
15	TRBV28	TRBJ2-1	CASSVLAGGYNEQFF
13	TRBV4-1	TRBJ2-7	CASSQGGSYEQYF
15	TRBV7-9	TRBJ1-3	CASSLEEGAGNTIYF
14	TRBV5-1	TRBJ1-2	CASSLYRGHHGYTF
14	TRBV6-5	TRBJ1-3	CASSLQGAGNTIYF
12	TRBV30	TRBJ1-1	CAWNRVRTEAFF
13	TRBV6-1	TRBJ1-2	CASSEQGVRGYTF
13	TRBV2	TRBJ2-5	CASSVSSVETQYF
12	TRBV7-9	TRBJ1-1	CASSFLTEEAFF
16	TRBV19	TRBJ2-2	CASSPVRTGGNGELFF
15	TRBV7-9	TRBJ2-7	CASSPWLAGDYEQYF
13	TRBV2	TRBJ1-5	CASSGSQGQPQHF